One and the same sample provided the 4 T cell receptor beta chains below, sequenced in a study of shared clonotypes between healthy human individuals. Selected positively for CCR7 and CD45RO-negative, naive CD8 cells excluded terminally differentiated effector memory CD45RA+ cells. This table comes from immunoSEQ multiplex PCR, and its TCRdb copy is limited to in-frame clones, with some not included. The sample yields some 2.1 million clones, around 93% seen once. Sequenced: naive CD8+ T cells from PBMCs. These receptors were taken from a young man in good health. Some clones in this sample may be carry-over from other donors' samples.

On this clone: Other DNA sequences of this sample code for an identical CDR3. This rearrangement joins TRBV6-5 to TRBJ2-7; no clear D gene. Trimming took 4 bases from V and 2 from J, leaving 9 bases between them. In germline, CDR1 is MNHEY, CDR2 SVGAGI. The CDR3 totals 13 residues. The CDR3 loop is CASSSRGPYEQYF. CDR3 DNA sequence: TGTGCCAGCAGTTCCCGTGGGCCCTACGAGCAGTACTTC.

The rearrangement joins TRBV30 to TRBJ1-5, with D unclear. Germline V gives CDR1 GTSNPN, CDR2 SVGIG (reference sequence). The CDR3 is made up of 13 amino acids. Trimming took 3 bases from V and 2 from J, leaving 8 bases between them. CDR3 sequence reads: CAWSPMGNQPQHF. The DNA of the CDR3 is TGTGCCTGGAGCCCTATGGGCAATCAGCCCCAGCATTTT.

The CDR3 loop is CASSYVSGELFF. Written as DNA, the CDR3 is TGTGCCAGCAGTTACGTTAGCGGGGAGCTGTTTTTT. This chain links TRBV6-6 with TRBJ2-2, with D unclear. This CDR3 has 12 residues. Trimming took off 2 bases at V and 7 bases at J, with 5 bases between the two ends. CDR1 MNHNY and CDR2 SVGAGI come from the germline V gene (reference sequence).

This chain joins TRBV11-2 and TRBJ2-5; 7 nucleotides match TRBD1. The DNA end lines up better with TRBJ2-7; the J call may be wrong. The germline V gene encodes CDR1 SGHAT and CDR2 FQNNGV. The CDR3 consists of 13 residues. CDR3 amino acids: CASSLTGAPEQYF. Here the CDR3 DNA reads TGTGCCAGCAGCTTAACAGGGGCTCCCGAGCAGTACTTC.